These 23 T cell receptor beta chains share one sample of origin, sequenced in a study of memory CD4+ T cells and cytomegalovirus serostatus (dated by TCRdb to 2018 to 2020). Library generation was performed with the immunoSEQ multiplex PCR assay. The table comes from immuneACCESS by way of TCRdb, which keeps in-frame sequences with V and J called. Part of the clones is missing from these tables; in studies checked, under half for an unresolved V gene and the rest for unknown reasons. The sample table holds under 55,000 clones, of which more than 70% were seen once. The leading ten clones occupy about 2.1% of the sample. Single viable CD3+CD4+CD8-CD45RO+ cells were sorted as memory CD4+ T cells on a FACSAria II. Sequencing was performed on memory CD4+ T cells from blood. All receptors derive from an adult in good health and CMV-seropositive.

The chain has TRBV4-1 and TRBJ2-1; TRBD2 matches at 7 bases. The CDR3 is made up of 19 amino acids. The J segment lost 5 bases and the V segment lost 0 bases, leaving 16 bases of the junction unmatched. Germline CDR1 reads MGHRA; CDR2 reads YSYEKL. The DNA for the CDR3 is TGCGCCAGCAGCCAAGATTGGGCCCGTGGCGGGAGAGTCGACAATGAGCAGTTCTTC. This codes for CASSQDWARGGRVDNEQFF.

CDR3 nucleotide sequence: TGTGCCAGCAGCCCGAATGGGCAGACCTACGAGCAGTACTTC. Amino acid sequence: CASSPNGQTYEQYF. V is TRBV11-3 and J is TRBJ2-7; the D is unclear. From germline, CDR1 is SGHNT and CDR2 YENEEA. The ends were cut back, 5 bases at V and 2 bases at J, with 13 bases in the middle. The CDR3 length is 14 residues.

The rearrangement uses TRBV6-4 and TRBJ1-5, with D perhaps TRBD1 (5 bases). This CDR3 is built from 16 residues. Germline V gene lookup returns CDR1 MRHNA and CDR2 SNTAGT. The V and J ends lost 6 bases and 0 bases respectively, with 15 bases between them. This CDR3 is CASSKSRGYSNQPQHF. The CDR3 nucleotides are TGTGCCAGCAGCAAAAGTAGGGGCTATAGCAATCAGCCCCAGCATTTT.

This clone was seen once. The CDR3 loop is CASSEQGAGVEKLFF. The CDR3 coding sequence is TGTGCCAGCAGCGAGCAGGGGGCGGGTGTTGAAAAACTGTTTTTT. The chain recombines TRBV5-6 with TRBJ1-4, with 8 bases matching TRBD1. There are 15 residues in the CDR3. Germline CDR1 SGHDT, CDR2 YYEEEE. Trimming took 4 bases from V and 7 from J; bases not matched to a gene: 9.

V usage is TRBV28 and J usage is TRBJ1-2, with D unclear. The CDR3 length is 14 residues. CDR1 and CDR2 from the germline V gene are MDHEN and SYDVKM. Trimming removed 3 bases at V and 8 bases at J, with 16 bases between. For the CDR3, the DNA is TGTGCCAGCAGTTTCCTCCATTTTGGAGCAGGCTACACCTTC. It specifies CASSFLHFGAGYTF.

This chain uses TRBV18 with TRBJ1-1, with D unclear. Per germline, CDR1 KGHSH and CDR2 LQKENI. V was pared by 4 bases and J by 3 bases, with 3 bases between. The CDR3 spans 11 residues. The CDR3 sequence is CASSRDTEAFF. For the CDR3, the DNA is TGTGCCAGCTCACGAGACACTGAAGCTTTCTTT.

The chain recombines TRBV5-4 with TRBJ2-1, with TRBD1 as a possible D gene (6 bases). The CDR3 has 15 residues. The germline gives CDR1 SGHNT, CDR2 YYREEE (reference sequence). Trimming pared 4 bases from V and 7 bases from J, leaving 18 bases between. In nucleotides, the CDR3 is TGTGCCAGCAGCCCCTCAGGGGAGAACGGGAATGAGCAGTTCTTC. This codes for CASSPSGENGNEQFF.

The sample holds one count of this clone. This chain connects TRBV2 to TRBJ1-4; D ambiguous. This CDR3 spans 15 amino acids. In germline, CDR1 is SNHLY, CDR2 FYNNEI. Trimming took 1 base from V and 3 from J, leaving 9 bases between them. The CDR3 DNA is TGTGCCAGCAGTGAAGTCGGTACATCTAATGAAAAACTGTTTTTT. It specifies CASSEVGTSNEKLFF.

Note on this clone: One end of the junction varies from germline; a read error may be responsible. The chain couples TRBV7-7 to TRBJ2-1; possible D gene TRBD2, 6 bases. This CDR3 has 14 amino acids. Germline assignment: CDR1 SSHAT and CDR2 FNYEAQ (reference sequence). The CDR3 spells CASSQEGLRTEQFF. The DNA of the CDR3 is TGTGCTAGCAGCCAAGAGGGACTTCGTACTGAGCAGTTCTTC.

This chain uses TRBV21-1 with TRBJ2-7; whether TRBD2, the table's D call, matches the DNA was not checked. TRBV21-1 is recorded as a pseudogene. This CDR3 contains 14 residues. The CDR3 bases are TGTGCCAGCAGCATAGTTAGCGGGAGTTACGAGCAGTACTTC. Its protein is CASSIVSGSYEQYF.

V is TRBV7-2 and J is TRBJ1-1; perhaps TRBD1 as D (6 bases). Germline V CDR1 and CDR2: SGHTA, FQGNSA. Trimming shortened V by 3 bases and J by 4 bases, and 12 bases separated the two germline ends. The CDR3 has 14 amino acids. The CDR3 is CASSFKGVATEAFF. The CDR3, as DNA: TGTGCCAGCAGCTTTAAGGGGGTGGCCACTGAAGCTTTCTTT.

V is TRBV28 and J is TRBJ2-5; D is unresolved. The germline V gene has CDR1 MDHEN and CDR2 SYDVKM. The CDR3 is made up of 12 amino acids. The V gene lost 7 bases and the J gene lost 5 bases, with 11 bases spanning the gap. DNA of the CDR3: TGTGCCAGCACCCAAGGCCTGGAGACCCAGTACTTC. Amino acids: CASTQGLETQYF.

The chain has TRBV9 and TRBJ1-5; D unclear. CDR3 length equals 13 residues. Between the trimmed V and J ends, which lost 4 bases and 7 bases, there was a span of 12 bases. Germline CDR1 and CDR2: SGDLS and YYNGEE. The CDR3 DNA is TGTGCCAGCAGCCTCAACCCGAGCCAGCCCCAGCATTTT. Its protein is CASSLNPSQPQHF.

To note about this clone: Other nucleotide sequences in the sample specify the same CDR3. The chain joins TRBV5-1 to TRBJ1-1, with 10 bases lining up with TRBD1. With 4 bases clipped from V and 0 bases from J, the junction kept 3 bases outside the gene matches. Germline loops: CDR1 SGHRS, CDR2 YFSETQ. The CDR3 spans 15 residues. The CDR3 sequence: CASSRDRGMNTEAFF. The CDR3 DNA sequence: TGCGCCAGCAGCCGGGACAGGGGTATGAACACTGAAGCTTTCTTT. The whole variable domain, remainder taken from reference TRBV5-1 and TRBJ1-1, is KAGVTQTPRYLIKTRGQQVTLSCSPISGHRSVSWYQQTPGQGLQFLFEYFSETQRNKGNFPGRFSGRQFSNSRSEMNVSTLELGDSALYLCASSRDRGMNTEAFFGQGTRLTVV.

The table lists this clone with a count of one. CDR3 nucleotide sequence: TGTGCCAGCAGCATCCCGGCGGGACGGCCACTCACTGAAGCTTTCTTT. It is translated as CASSIPAGRPLTEAFF. V gene TRBV28 combines with J gene TRBJ1-1, with D tentatively TRBD1 (5 bases). Germline V gene lookup returns CDR1 MDHEN and CDR2 SYDVKM. V was shortened by 6 bases and J by 4 bases, with 21 bases between the two germline ends. The CDR3 loop spans 16 amino acids.

The chain uses TRBV6-6 and TRBJ2-6; D uncertain. This CDR3 region has 15 residues. V was shortened by 6 bases and J by 0 bases, with 9 bases between the two germline ends. CDR1 is MNHNY and CDR2 is SVGAGI in the germline V gene (reference sequence). Written as DNA, the CDR3 is TGTGCCAGCAGCCGGCCCCACTCTGGGGCCAACGTCCTGACTTTC. Translated, it gives CASSRPHSGANVLTF.

The chain is built from TRBV18 and TRBJ1-3; D gene ambiguous. CDR1 and CDR2 (germline): KGHSH, LQKENI. Trimming left V 2 bases short and J 0 bases short, with 5 bases between. The CDR3 covers 14 residues. The CDR3 here is CASSPAASGNTIYF. The CDR3, as DNA: TGTGCCAGCTCACCAGCAGCCTCTGGAAACACCATATATTTT.

The V gene is TRBV2, the J gene TRBJ2-7; 10 bases are shared with TRBD2. J lost 2 bases, V lost 7 bases, and 5 bases had no gene match. CDR3 size: 14 residues. CDR1 is SNHLY and CDR2 is FYNNEI in the germline V gene. The CDR3 DNA sequence: TGTGCCAGCACGGGACTAGCGAGTACCTACGAGCAGTACTTC. Amino acid sequence: CASTGLASTYEQYF. The whole variable domain, filled in from reference TRBV2 and TRBJ2-7, reads EPEVTQTPSHQVTQMGQEVILRCVPISNHLYFYWYRQILGQKVEFLVSFYNNEISEKSEIFDDQFSVERPDGSNFTLKIRSTKLEDSAMYFCASTGLASTYEQYFGPGTRLTVT.

This sequence joins TRBV7-9 and TRBJ1-4, with a possible D match to TRBD1 (5 bases). There are 14 residues in the CDR3. Germline-derived CDR1 and CDR2 are SEHNR and FQNEAQ (reference sequence). The V and J ends lost 5 bases and 6 bases respectively, with 13 bases between them. CDR3 nucleotides: TGTGCCAGCAGCGTTGGACACATAGATGAAAAACTGTTTTTT. It codes for CASSVGHIDEKLFF.

This chain connects TRBV7-8 to TRBJ2-7; tentative D call: TRBD2 (6 bases). Germline CDR1 and CDR2: SGHVS and FQNEAQ. V dropped 5 bases and J dropped 3 bases, with 17 bases sitting between them. The CDR3 extends over 15 amino acids. CDR3 region: CASSPSGGAIYEQYF. Here the CDR3 DNA reads TGTGCCAGCAGCCCAAGTGGAGGGGCGATCTACGAGCAGTACTTC.

The gene calls are TRBV4-3 and TRBJ2-7; D is unresolved. The germline V gene encodes CDR1 LGHNA and CDR2 YSLEER. The germline V and J ends were trimmed by 4 bases and 2 bases, with 15 bases remaining between them. This CDR3 is 15 amino acids long. CDR3 loop: CASSRQAADTYEQYF. In DNA form, the CDR3 reads TGCGCCAGCAGCCGGCAGGCGGCAGATACCTACGAGCAGTACTTC.

The chain combines TRBV5-8 with TRBJ2-5, with D perhaps TRBD2 (5 bases). The germline gives CDR1 SGHTS, CDR2 YDEGEE. There are 10 residues in the CDR3. Deletions cut 9 bases from V and 9 bases from J, with 12 bases between. The CDR3 bases are TGTGCCAATGGGAGAGCGGCCCAGTACTTC. Amino acid sequence: CANGRAAQYF.

The gene calls are TRBV7-3 and TRBJ2-1, with D perhaps TRBD1 or TRBD2 (5 bases each). The CDR3 runs to 15 residues. Per the germline V gene, CDR1 is SGHTA and CDR2 is FQGTGA. V gave up 5 bases and J gave up 8 bases, with 19 bases separating them. The CDR3 DNA reads TGTGCCAGCAGCCCGTCTGGATCATGGGGGTATGAGCAGTTCTTC. Translating gives CASSPSGSWGYEQFF.